Below, 26 T cell receptor beta chains from the same sample are listed, as sequenced in a study of long-term antiretroviral therapy in people with HIV. With survey level as its setting, the immunoSEQ assay was v3.0. The repertoire was sequenced with immunoSEQ multiplex PCR; TCRdb's copy has only in-frame clones and lacks some. Of approximately 20,000 clones in the sample, around 78% were seen once. The specimen comprised unsorted PBMCs, sampled 2.2 years after starting antiretroviral therapy. Receptors originate from a man aged 45-65 years with HIV.

This clone was seen a few times. The genes are TRBV5-1 and TRBJ2-1, with D perhaps TRBD1 (5 bases). The V end lost 5 bases, the J end lost 4 bases, and 13 bases lay between the germline ends. Germline V lookup: CDR1 SGHRS, CDR2 YFSETQ. The CDR3 length is 14 residues. The CDR3 DNA follows: TGCGCCAGCAGAACAAGGGGTGGTTACAATGAGCAGTTCTTC. Translation: CASRTRGGYNEQFF. Combining the CDR3 with reference TRBV5-1 and TRBJ2-1 gives the whole variable domain KAGVTQTPRYLIKTRGQQVTLSCSPISGHRSVSWYQQTPGQGLQFLFEYFSETQRNKGNFPGRFSGRQFSNSRSEMNVSTLELGDSALYLCASRTRGGYNEQFFGPGTRLTVL.

This clone has a single count. The rearrangement joins TRBV6-5 to TRBJ1-5, with D perhaps TRBD1 (5 bases). Germline V CDR1 and CDR2: MNHEY, SVGAGI. Trimming left V 5 bases short and J 2 bases short, with 13 bases between. CDR3 length equals 15 residues. In DNA, the CDR3 is TGTGCCAGCAGTGACTTATCGGGGGGCAATCAGCCCCAGCATTTT. The encoded protein is CASSDLSGGNQPQHF.

The V gene is TRBV28, the J gene TRBJ2-7; 12 bases line up with TRBD2. CDR3 length equals 15 residues. The germline gives CDR1 MDHEN, CDR2 SYDVKM. J lost 0 bases, V lost 3 bases, and 0 bases had no gene match. DNA of the CDR3: TGTGCCAGCAGTTTGACTAGCGGGGGCTCCTACGAGCAGTACTTC. Encoded protein: CASSLTSGGSYEQYF.

This clone was seen a single time. The CDR3 sequence is CASSLMSLRETQYF. CDR3 DNA sequence: TGCGCCAGCAGCTTAATGTCCCTAAGGGAGACCCAGTACTTC. This sequence joins TRBV5-1 and TRBJ2-5; no firm D call. The CDR3 loop spans 14 amino acids. The ends were cut back, 2 bases at V and 5 bases at J, with 13 bases in the middle. Germline values: CDR1 SGHRS, CDR2 YFSETQ.

The genes are TRBV5-8 and TRBJ2-7; D might be TRBD1 or TRBD2, each matching 5 bases. CDR3 length equals 14 residues. Per germline, CDR1 SGHTS and CDR2 YDEGEE. The ends were cut back, 2 bases at V and 7 bases at J, with 16 bases in the middle. The CDR3 loop is CASSFQSGPGEQYF. The CDR3, as DNA: TGTGCCAGCAGCTTCCAGTCAGGGCCGGGGGAGCAGTACTTC.

This clone was counted a few times. This sequence joins TRBV5-6 and TRBJ1-1; no clear D. Germline V gives CDR1 SGHDT, CDR2 YYEEEE. CDR3 length: 12 residues. Between the trimmed V and J ends, which lost 2 bases and 8 bases, there was a span of 10 bases. Written as DNA, the CDR3 is TGTGCCAGCAGCTTCGCCCCGGACGAAGCTTTCTTT. Its translation: CASSFAPDEAFF.

The V call is TRBV28, the J call TRBJ2-7; 7 bases agree with TRBD2. The CDR3 consists of 15 residues. Per germline, CDR1 MDHEN and CDR2 SYDVKM. V was clipped by 7 bases and J by 4 bases; unmatched bases: 13. The CDR3 is CASILRLADSYEQYF. The CDR3 bases are TGTGCCAGCATCCTGAGACTAGCAGATTCTTACGAGCAGTACTTC.

In this sample, this clone turned up once. This sequence joins TRBV27 and TRBJ2-7; possibly TRBD1 or TRBD2 for D (5 bases each). The CDR3 is 18 residues long. Trimming took off 2 bases at V and 2 bases at J, with 22 bases between the two ends. Germline V gives CDR1 MNHEY, CDR2 SMNVEV (reference sequence). This CDR3 reads CASSLRPLAGTFTYEQYF. The CDR3 DNA sequence: TGTGCCAGCAGTTTAAGGCCTCTGGCAGGGACCTTTACCTACGAGCAGTACTTC.

This clone is a singleton in its sample. V gene TRBV27 combines with J gene TRBJ1-1, with TRBD1 identical over 7 bases. J gave up 7 bases and V 2 bases, and 10 bases lay outside the gene matches. This CDR3 comprises 15 residues. Per germline, CDR1 MNHEY and CDR2 SMNVEV (reference sequence). The CDR3: CASSLVGNRGVEAFF. The CDR3 bases are TGTGCCAGCAGTTTAGTGGGAAACAGGGGAGTTGAAGCTTTCTTT.

V usage is TRBV27 and J usage is TRBJ2-7, with 9 bases fitting TRBD2. The germline V gene encodes CDR1 MNHEY and CDR2 SMNVEV (reference sequence). The CDR3 is made up of 16 amino acids. V was pared by 5 bases and J by 2 bases, with 10 bases of the junction left unmatched. The CDR3 DNA is TGTGCCAGCAGTACAAAAACTAGCGGGTTAGCCTACGAGCAGTACTTC. This codes for CASSTKTSGLAYEQYF.

J is TRBJ1-5 and V is TRBV11-2, with D tentatively TRBD1 (5 bases). Germline V CDR1 and CDR2: SGHAT, FQNNGV. This CDR3 spans 14 amino acids. V was shortened by 1 base and J by 6 bases, with 10 bases between the two germline ends. The DNA of the CDR3 is TGTGCCAGCAGCTTAGCATCTGGGGGTCAGCCCCAGCATTTT. Translating gives CASSLASGGQPQHF.

J is TRBJ1-1 and V is TRBV9, with no clear D. V was shortened by 0 bases and J by 1 base, with 10 bases between the two germline ends. The CDR3 spans 15 residues. Germline CDR1 is SGDLS and CDR2 is YYNGEE. In nucleotides, the CDR3 is TGTGCCAGCAGCGTAGGGTCGGGGTCGAACACTGAAGCTTTCTTT. Its translation is CASSVGSGSNTEAFF. Full variable domain (remainder filled in from reference TRBV9 and TRBJ1-1): DSGVTQTPKHLITATGQRVTLRCSPRSGDLSVYWYQQSLDQGLQFLIQYYNGEERAKGNILERFSAQQFPDLHSELNLSSLELGDSALYFCASSVGSGSNTEAFFGQGTRLTVV.

This chain joins TRBV6-5 and TRBJ2-1; D unclear. This CDR3 has 13 amino acids. V dropped 0 bases and J dropped 6 bases, with 6 bases sitting between them. CDR1 and CDR2 (germline): MNHEY, SVGAGI. CDR3 protein: CASSYSKVNEQFF. DNA of the CDR3: TGTGCCAGCAGTTACTCGAAGGTCAATGAGCAGTTCTTC.

The J gene is TRBJ2-5, the V gene TRBV7-3; TRBD2 is a possible D gene (7 bases). V dropped 2 bases and J dropped 5 bases, with 12 bases sitting between them. The CDR3 is 14 residues long. Germline-derived CDR1 and CDR2 are SGHTA and FQGTGA. CDR3 in amino acids: CASSLRGAKETQYF. The DNA of the CDR3 is TGTGCCAGCAGCTTACGGGGGGCCAAGGAGACCCAGTACTTC.

This sequence joins TRBV5-4 and TRBJ2-2; 10 bases are a match to TRBD2. CDR1 and CDR2 (germline): SGHNT, YYREEE (reference sequence). The J segment lost 6 bases and the V segment lost 2 bases, leaving 7 bases of the junction unmatched. The CDR3 length is 16 residues. The CDR3 loop reads CASSFLGLAGAGELFF. The CDR3 DNA is TGTGCCAGCAGCTTCTTGGGGCTAGCGGGAGCCGGGGAGCTGTTTTTT. Variable domain in full (rest from reference TRBV5-4 and TRBJ2-2): ETGVTQSPTHLIKTRGQQVTLRCSSQSGHNTVSWYQQALGQGPQFIFQYYREEENGRGNFPPRFSGLQFPNYSSELNVNALELDDSALYLCASSFLGLAGAGELFFGEGSRLTVL.

The V call is TRBV19, the J call TRBJ2-1; TRBD1 aligns across 7 bases. The CDR3 covers 15 residues. V trimming: 4 bases; J trimming: 3 bases; junction bases outside the gene matches: 6. Germline V gives CDR1 LNHDA, CDR2 SQIVND (reference sequence). CDR3 residues: CASSKTGIFYNEQFF. The CDR3 nucleotides read TGTGCCAGTAGTAAGACAGGGATTTTCTACAATGAGCAGTTCTTC.

This chain links TRBV27 with TRBJ1-2, with 10 bases lining up with TRBD1. V lost 6 bases, J lost 7 bases, and 2 bases stayed unmatched. Germline V gives CDR1 MNHEY, CDR2 SMNVEV (reference sequence). The CDR3 is made up of 12 amino acids. The CDR3 sequence: CASRTGGRGYTF. The CDR3 DNA is TGTGCCAGCAGGACAGGGGGCCGTGGCTACACCTTC.

V usage is TRBV15 and J usage is TRBJ2-7; D remains unclear. The CDR3 sequence is 11 residues long. Trimming took 6 bases from V and 3 from J, leaving 6 bases between them. The V gene's germline CDR1 is LNHNV and CDR2 YYDKDF (reference sequence). The CDR3 coding sequence is TGTGCCACCAGAGACATCTACGAGCAGTACTTC. Translated, it gives CATRDIYEQYF.

The chain is built from TRBV2 and TRBJ1-4; 7 bases line up with TRBD1. The CDR3 runs 14 residues. V lost 4 bases to trimming and J lost 6 bases; unmatched junction nucleotides: 5. CDR1 and CDR2 (germline): SNHLY, FYNNEI. The CDR3 DNA is TGTGCCAGCAGTGGGAACAGGGGCGATGAAAAACTGTTTTTT. Protein product: CASSGNRGDEKLFF.

J is TRBJ1-4 and V is TRBV5-1; 7 bases line up with TRBD1. This CDR3 contains 14 residues. Germline V gene lookup returns CDR1 SGHRS and CDR2 YFSETQ. V lost 4 bases to trimming and J lost 8 bases; unmatched junction nucleotides: 8. This CDR3 is CASSLRDSNEKLFF. The DNA for the CDR3 is TGCGCCAGCAGCCTCCGGGACAGCAACGAAAAACTGTTTTTT. Drawing the rest from reference TRBV5-1 and TRBJ1-4, the complete variable domain is KAGVTQTPRYLIKTRGQQVTLSCSPISGHRSVSWYQQTPGQGLQFLFEYFSETQRNKGNFPGRFSGRQFSNSRSEMNVSTLELGDSALYLCASSLRDSNEKLFFGSGTQLSVL.

The V gene is TRBV5-1, the J gene TRBJ2-1; TRBD2 aligns across 8 bases. CDR1 and CDR2 from the germline V gene are SGHRS and YFSETQ. The V and J ends lost 4 bases and 5 bases, in that order; junction bases with no gene match: 5. This CDR3 is 14 amino acids long. CDR3 sequence (DNA): TGCGCCAGCAGCCCCGGGGGGGAGCACAATGAGCAGTTCTTC. Protein sequence: CASSPGGEHNEQFF.

V gene TRBV7-9 combines with J gene TRBJ2-4; the D call may be TRBD1 or TRBD2 (5 bases each). Germline CDR1 SEHNR, CDR2 FQNEAQ (reference sequence). V was cut by 5 bases and J by 5 bases, with 13 bases left in between. This CDR3 region has 14 residues. The CDR3 region has the DNA TGTGCCAGCAGCCCGGGGCAGCCCGAAAACATTCAGTACTTC. Encoded protein: CASSPGQPENIQYF.

The V call is TRBV30, the J call TRBJ2-1; 8 positions match TRBD2. J was trimmed by 8 bases and V by 3 bases; bases with no gene match: 15. CDR1 is GTSNPN and CDR2 is SVGIG in the germline V gene (reference sequence). The CDR3 extends over 16 amino acids. The CDR3 nucleotides are TGTGCCTGGAGCCCGGGGGGGTTTGGGGGCATGGATGAGCAGTTCTTC. Translating gives CAWSPGGFGGMDEQFF.

This sequence joins TRBV2 and TRBJ2-7; 9 bases are shared with TRBD1. This CDR3 has 14 residues. The V gene end was trimmed by 6 bases and the J gene end by 6 bases; junction bases not matched to a gene: 9. Germline values: CDR1 SNHLY, CDR2 FYNNEI. This chain's CDR3 is CASSQTGGLSEQYF. Written as DNA, the CDR3 is TGTGCCAGCAGCCAGACAGGGGGTCTATCCGAGCAGTACTTC.

The chain carries TRBV11-2 and TRBJ2-7; no clear D gene. Germline values: CDR1 SGHAT, CDR2 FQNNGV. The V gene lost 3 bases and the J gene lost 1 base, with 10 bases spanning the gap. This CDR3 spans 14 amino acids. The CDR3 here is CASSFGLSSYEQYF. As DNA, the CDR3 is TGTGCCAGCAGCTTCGGATTGTCATCCTACGAGCAGTACTTC.

The CDR3: CASSLGTATNEKLFF. The CDR3 coding sequence is TGTGCCAGCAGCTTAGGGACAGCAACTAATGAAAAACTGTTTTTT. The V gene is TRBV7-2, the J gene TRBJ1-4; the D gene is possibly TRBD1 (6 bases). This CDR3 spans 15 amino acids. Germline CDR1 reads SGHTA; CDR2 reads FQGNSA. Trimming removed 1 base at V and 0 bases at J, with 6 bases between. The complete variable domain, with remaining parts taken from reference TRBV7-2 and TRBJ1-4, reads GAGVSQSPSNKVTEKGKDVELRCDPISGHTALYWYRQSLGQGLEFLIYFQGNSAPDKSGLPSDRFSAERTGGSVSTLTIQRTQQEDSAVYLCASSLGTATNEKLFFGSGTQLSVL.